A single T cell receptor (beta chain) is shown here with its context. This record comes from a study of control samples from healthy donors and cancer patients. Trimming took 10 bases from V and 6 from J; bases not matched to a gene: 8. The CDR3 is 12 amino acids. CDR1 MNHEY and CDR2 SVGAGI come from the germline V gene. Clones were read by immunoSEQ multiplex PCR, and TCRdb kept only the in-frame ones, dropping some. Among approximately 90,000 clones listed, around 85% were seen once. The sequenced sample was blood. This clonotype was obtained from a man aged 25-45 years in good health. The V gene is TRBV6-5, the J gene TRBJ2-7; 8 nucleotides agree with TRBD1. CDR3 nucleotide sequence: TGTGCCACCCGACAGGGGTTCTTCGAGCAGTACTTC. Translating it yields CATRQGFFEQYF.